The 18 T cell receptor beta chains listed next were all sequenced from one sample in a study of control samples from healthy donors and cancer patients. Profiled with immunoSEQ multiplex PCR; TCRdb holds only in-frame clones, not every one. Found here are 150,000 to 200,000 clones, approximately 92% of them singletons; the top ten hold 1.4%. The sequencing sample was made of blood. The receptor source for this set is a man younger than 40 in good health.

The J gene is TRBJ1-2, the V gene TRBV6-2 or TRBV6-3; the match to TRBD1 covers 9 bases. The V gene's germline CDR1 is MNHEY and CDR2 SVGEGT. The CDR3 length is 14 residues. The V segment lost 5 bases and the J segment 6 bases; nucleotides outside the gene matches: 7. Here the CDR3 reads CASSPHGQGNGYTF. Written as DNA, the CDR3 is TGTGCCAGCAGTCCCCACGGACAGGGGAATGGCTACACCTTC.

The J gene is TRBJ1-1, the V gene TRBV5-1; D is possibly TRBD1 (5 bases). Germline values: CDR1 SGHRS, CDR2 YFSETQ. The CDR3 runs 13 residues. V lost 7 bases to trimming and J lost 4 bases, with 14 bases between them. The CDR3 here is CASGILGGTEAFF. The CDR3 region has the DNA TGCGCCAGCGGTATACTGGGGGGCACTGAAGCTTTCTTT.

V usage is TRBV30 and J usage is TRBJ2-1; TRBD2 agrees at 10 bases. The CDR3 has 16 residues. With V trimmed by 0 bases and J by 3 bases, 5 bases remained unmatched. The V gene's germline CDR1 is GTSNPN and CDR2 SVGIG (reference sequence). The CDR3 here is CAWSVSRTSGYNEQFF. Written as DNA, the CDR3 is TGTGCCTGGAGTGTAAGTAGGACTAGCGGCTACAATGAGCAGTTCTTC.

The chain couples TRBV24-1 to TRBJ2-2, with D maybe TRBD2 (5 bases). Germline V CDR1 and CDR2: KGHDR, SFDVKD. The CDR3 has 15 residues. V was pared by 2 bases and J by 2 bases, with 8 bases between. The CDR3 coding sequence is TGTGCCACCAGTGATTGGAGGTCCAACACCGGGGAGCTGTTTTTT. Translated: CATSDWRSNTGELFF.

In this sample, this clone turned up once. This rearrangement joins TRBV29-1 to TRBJ2-7; D gene ambiguous. The V end was cut by 3 bases, the J end by 1 base, with 7 bases between. Germline V lookup: CDR1 SQVTM, CDR2 ANQGSEA. The CDR3 is 12 residues long. CDR3 region: CSVEVNSYEQYF. Here the CDR3 DNA reads TGCAGCGTTGAGGTGAATTCCTACGAGCAGTACTTC.

The J gene is TRBJ2-2, the V gene TRBV25-1, with D tentatively TRBD1 (5 bases). The germline V and J ends were trimmed by 10 bases and 0 bases, with 21 bases remaining between them. This CDR3 is built from 17 residues. CDR1 MGHDK and CDR2 SYGVNS come from the germline V gene. CDR3 nucleotide sequence: TGTGCCAACGAACCTTTATCCGACAGTTCGAACACCGGGGAGCTGTTTTTT. Its protein product is CANEPLSDSSNTGELFF. Drawing the rest from reference TRBV25-1 and TRBJ2-2, the complete variable domain is EADIYQTPRYLVIGTGKKITLECSQTMGHDKMYWYQQDPGMELHLIHYSYGVNSTEKGDLSSESTVSRIRTEHFPLTLESARPSHTSQYLCANEPLSDSSNTGELFFGEGSRLTVL.

The chain joins TRBV5-1 to TRBJ1-1, with D maybe TRBD1 (6 bases). Germline loops: CDR1 SGHRS, CDR2 YFSETQ. V lost 0 bases, J lost 5 bases, and 14 bases lay in between. The CDR3 spans 15 residues. The CDR3 DNA reads TGCGCCAGCAGCTTGGATTACGGGGGGCGGACTGAAGCTTTCTTT. Translating it yields CASSLDYGGRTEAFF.

In nucleotides, the CDR3 is TGTGCCAGCAGCTCTGGACAGAACACTGAAGCTTTCTTT. Amino acid sequence: CASSSGQNTEAFF. J is TRBJ1-1 and V is TRBV7-9; maybe TRBD1 (5 bases). The CDR3 has 13 amino acids. With 4 bases removed from V and 1 base from J, the gap between germline ends came to 7 bases. CDR1 is SEHNR, CDR2 FQNEAQ, per germline (reference sequence).

The rearrangement links TRBV6-2 or TRBV6-3 to TRBJ1-5; D possibly corresponds to TRBD1 (6 bases). Trimming left V 6 bases short and J 6 bases short, with 9 bases between. The length of the CDR3 is 12 residues. Germline assignment: CDR1 MNHEY and CDR2 SVGEGT. The CDR3 region is CASSPQGQPQHF. DNA of the CDR3: TGTGCCAGCAGCCCACAGGGTCAGCCCCAGCATTTT.

The J gene is TRBJ2-7, the V gene TRBV7-9; 9 bases match TRBD1. The V and J ends lost 7 bases and 3 bases, in that order; junction bases with no gene match: 7. Germline V gene lookup returns CDR1 SEHNR and CDR2 FQNEAQ (reference sequence). This CDR3 has 14 amino acids. CDR3 sequence: CASTSDRGVYEQYF. CDR3 coding DNA: TGTGCCAGCACCTCGGACAGGGGCGTCTACGAGCAGTACTTC.

CDR3 in DNA: TGCACCAGCAGCCCACGAAGGCTAGGTGGGGTTAGCGGGAGATACGAGCAGTACTTC. Residues: CTSSPRRLGGVSGRYEQYF. The chain employs TRBV1 and TRBJ2-7; the table gives TRBD2 as D, unverified against the DNA. TRBV1 is assigned pseudogene status. The CDR3 sequence is 19 residues long.

This chain connects TRBV12-3 or TRBV12-4 to TRBJ2-1, with D hard to call. The CDR3 consists of 12 residues. The germline V and J ends were trimmed by 3 bases and 9 bases, with 9 bases remaining between them. CDR3 sequence reads: CASSFPRGEQFF. The DNA for the CDR3 is TGTGCCAGCAGTTTTCCCAGAGGTGAGCAGTTCTTC.

V and J are TRBV29-1 and TRBJ1-1; a possible D gene is TRBD1 (6 bases). CDR3 length: 12 residues. Germline CDR1 SQVTM, CDR2 ANQGSEA. V lost 5 bases to trimming and J lost 3 bases, with 10 bases between them. CDR3 protein: CSVSKGDTEAFF. In nucleotides, the CDR3 is TGCAGCGTTTCAAAGGGGGACACTGAAGCTTTCTTT.

The chain combines TRBV18 with TRBJ2-2; 7 bases fit TRBD1. The length of the CDR3 is 15 residues. The ends lost 5 bases at V and 6 bases at J; junction bases unmatched: 9. Germline V CDR1 and CDR2: KGHSH, LQKENI. DNA of the CDR3: TGTGCCAGCTCAAGAATGACAGGGACAGCCGGGGAGCTGTTTTTT. Amino acid sequence: CASSRMTGTAGELFF.

The chain is built from TRBV30 and TRBJ1-2; the D is unclear. CDR1 is GTSNPN, CDR2 SVGIG, per germline (reference sequence). The CDR3 loop spans 12 amino acids. The V gene lost 5 bases and the J gene lost 4 bases, with 11 bases spanning the gap. The CDR3 nucleotides read TGTGCCTGGGATGACGGGTCCTATGGCTACACCTTC. This sequence encodes CAWDDGSYGYTF.

The chain links TRBV3-1 (or the pseudogene TRBV3-2) to TRBJ2-7; D might be TRBD2 (7 bases). V was pared by 4 bases and J by 3 bases, with 16 bases between. The CDR3 has 15 amino acids. The germline V gene encodes CDR1 LGHDT and CDR2 YNNKEL (reference sequence). This CDR3 reads CASSLARGPFYEQYF. The DNA for the CDR3 is TGTGCCAGCAGCCTTGCGCGGGGGCCTTTCTACGAGCAGTACTTC.

Only one count was recorded for this clone. The genes are TRBV5-1 and TRBJ2-2; D remains unclear. V was trimmed by 5 bases and J by 2 bases, leaving 13 bases between them. From germline, CDR1 is SGHRS and CDR2 YFSETQ. There are 15 residues in the CDR3. In DNA, the CDR3 is TGCGCCAGCAGACTTGACGGCCTCAACACCGGGGAGCTGTTTTTT. It translates to CASRLDGLNTGELFF.

This chain connects TRBV3-1 (or the pseudogene TRBV3-2) to TRBJ2-7; no clear D gene. Germline assignment: CDR1 LGHDT and CDR2 YNNKEL (reference sequence). V was cut by 0 bases and J by 7 bases, with 10 bases left in between. The CDR3 covers 13 residues. The CDR3 here is CASSQDHCKEQYF. CDR3 sequence (DNA): TGTGCCAGCAGCCAAGACCACTGTAAAGAGCAGTACTTC.